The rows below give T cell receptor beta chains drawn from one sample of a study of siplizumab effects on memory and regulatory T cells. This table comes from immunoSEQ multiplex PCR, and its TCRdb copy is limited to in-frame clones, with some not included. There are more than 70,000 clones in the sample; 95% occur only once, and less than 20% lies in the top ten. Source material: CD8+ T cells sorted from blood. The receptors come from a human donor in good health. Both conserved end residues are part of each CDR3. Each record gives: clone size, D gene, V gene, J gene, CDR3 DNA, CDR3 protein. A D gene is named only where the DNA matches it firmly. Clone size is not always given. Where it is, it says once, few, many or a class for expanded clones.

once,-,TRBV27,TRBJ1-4,TGTGCCAGCAGGAGGGGTTTTAATGAAAAACTGTTTTTT,CASRRGFNEKLFF
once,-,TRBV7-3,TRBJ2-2,TGTGCCAGCAGCCCACATGGGAACAGTGCCGGGGAGCTGTTTTTT,CASSPHGNSAGELFF
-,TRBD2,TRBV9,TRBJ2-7,TGTGCCAGCAGCCCCGGACTAGCGGCCTCCTACGAGCAGTACTTC,CASSPGLAASYEQYF
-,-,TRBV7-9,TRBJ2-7,TGTGCCAGCAGCCCAGGGGCCTCCTACGAGCAGTACTTC,CASSPGASYEQYF
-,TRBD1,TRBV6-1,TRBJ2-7,TGTGCCAGCAGCGACAGGGTTGAGGCCTACGAGCAGTACTTC,CASSDRVEAYEQYF
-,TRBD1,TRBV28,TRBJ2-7,TGTGCCAGCAGTCGAGACAGGGCCGAGCAGTACTTC,CASSRDRAEQYF
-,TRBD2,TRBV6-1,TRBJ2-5,TGTGCCAGCAGTGAACTAGCGGGGGATATGGAGACCCAGTACTTC,CASSELAGDMETQYF
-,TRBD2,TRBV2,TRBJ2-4,TGTGCCAGCAGCGGGACTAGCCTTGTTGGGGGGAAAAACATTCAGTACTTC,CASSGTSLVGGKNIQYF
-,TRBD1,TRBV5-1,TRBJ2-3,TGCGCCAGCAGCTTGGAAGACAGGGGCACAGATACGCAGTATTTT,CASSLEDRGTDTQYF
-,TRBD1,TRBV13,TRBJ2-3,TGTGCCAGCAGCACACAGGGGTACACAGATACGCAGTATTTT,CASSTQGYTDTQYF
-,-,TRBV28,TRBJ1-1,TGTGCCAGCAGTTTGTTACGAGAGCACACTGAAGCTTTCTTT,CASSLLREHTEAFF
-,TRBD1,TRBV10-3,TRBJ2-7,TGTGCCACCCCAACCCGACAGGGTCACTACGAGCAGTACTTC,CATPTRQGHYEQYF
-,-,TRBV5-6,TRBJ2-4,TGTGCCAGCAGCTTGGGGGCCTCCAAAAACATTCAGTACTTC,CASSLGASKNIQYF
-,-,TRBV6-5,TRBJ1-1,TGTGCCAGCAGTTACGGGGCAGGGCGGAACACTGAAGCTTTCTTT,CASSYGAGRNTEAFF
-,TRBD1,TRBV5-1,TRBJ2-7,TGCGCCAGCAGCTTAGGGACAGGGGGTGCCTACGAGCAGTACTTC,CASSLGTGGAYEQYF
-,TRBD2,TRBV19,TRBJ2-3,TGTGCCAGTAGTATTATGGGACTAGCGGGAGGAAGCACAGATACGCAGTATTTT,CASSIMGLAGGSTDTQYF
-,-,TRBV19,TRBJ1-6,TGTGCCAGTAGCCTTGGGGATTCACCCCTCCACTTT,CASSLGDSPLHF
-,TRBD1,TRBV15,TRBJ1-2,TGTGCCACCAGCAGACCCTCGGACAGGCTAGGGGGCTACACCTTC,CATSRPSDRLGGYTF
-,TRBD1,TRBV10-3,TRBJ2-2,TGTGCCATTCTCATTCTGACAGGGCGGAACACCGGGGAGCTGTTTTTT,CAILILTGRNTGELFF
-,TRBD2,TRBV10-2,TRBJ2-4,TGCGCCACCCGGGGGGGGAACATTCAGTACTTC,CATRGGNIQYF
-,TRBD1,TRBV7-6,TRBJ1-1,TGTGCTACAGGGGCGTTAGGCACTGAAGCTTTCTTT,CATGALGTEAFF
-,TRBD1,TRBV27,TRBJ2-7,TGTGCCAGCAGTGCTGGTCCCGGGACAGTAGGCTACGAGCAGTACTTC,CASSAGPGTVGYEQYF
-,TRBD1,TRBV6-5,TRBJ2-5,TGTGCCTCCCGCAACAGGGGGCGGTGGGAGACCCAGTACTTC,CASRNRGRWETQYF
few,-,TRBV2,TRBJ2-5,TGTGCCAGCCTGACGGGACCACTGGGAGAGACCCAGTACTTC,CASLTGPLGETQYF
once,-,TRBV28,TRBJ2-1,TGTGCCAGCAGTTTGCCGGCGGACTACTTGTTCGGGGAGCAGTTCTTC,CASSLPADYLFGEQFF
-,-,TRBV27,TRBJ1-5,TGTGCCAGCAGTCGGGGGTCGGGCCAGCCCCAGCATTTT,CASSRGSGQPQHF
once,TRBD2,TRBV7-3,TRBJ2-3,TGTGCCAGCAGCTTAGCGGGAGGGATCGCAGATACGCAGTATTTT,CASSLAGGIADTQYF
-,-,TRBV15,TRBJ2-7,TGTGCCACCAGCAGAGCAGGAGCTTCCTACGAGCAGTACTTC,CATSRAGASYEQYF
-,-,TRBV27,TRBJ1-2,TGTGCCAGCAGTTTAAGGGGGGCACGGATTCAGTACTATGGCTACACCTTC,CASSLRGARIQYYGYTF
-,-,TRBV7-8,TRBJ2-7,TGTGCCAGCAGCTTGGGGCGGGATTCGGACGAGCAGTACTTC,CASSLGRDSDEQYF
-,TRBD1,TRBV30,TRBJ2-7,TGTGCCTGGAGTGTGGGTCCGACAGGGGGCTACGAGCAGTACTTC,CAWSVGPTGGYEQYF
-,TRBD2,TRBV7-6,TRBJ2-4,TGTGCCAGCAGCCCAAGACAGCGGGAGCCTTTAGCCAAAAACATTCAGTACTTC,CASSPRQREPLAKNIQYF
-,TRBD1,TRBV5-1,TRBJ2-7,TGCGCCAGCAGCACGGGGACAGGCGCCTACGAGCAGTACTTC,CASSTGTGAYEQYF
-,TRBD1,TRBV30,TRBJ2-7,TGTGCCTGGAGTGAAGGGACAGCTACCTACGAGCAGTACTTC,CAWSEGTATYEQYF
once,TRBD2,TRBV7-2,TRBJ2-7,TGTGCCAGCAGCCTACCCCTTAGCGGGAGCGAAGAGCAGTACTTC,CASSLPLSGSEEQYF
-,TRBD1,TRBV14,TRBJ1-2,TGTGCCAGCAGCCAAGCTGAGGGGTGGGCCTCGGCCGGGGACAGTTATGGCTACACCTTC,CASSQAEGWASAGDSYGYTF
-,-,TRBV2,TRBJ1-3,TGTGCCAGCACCCAGGGAGGTGGAAACACCATATATTTT,CASTQGGGNTIYF
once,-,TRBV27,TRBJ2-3,TGTGCCAGCAGTTTATCGTTCGGAGATACGCAGTATTTT,CASSLSFGDTQYF
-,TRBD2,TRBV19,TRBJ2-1,TGTGCCAGTAGTACCCTAGCGGGAGCTTACAATGAGCAGTTCTTC,CASSTLAGAYNEQFF
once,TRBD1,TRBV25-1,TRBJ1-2,TGTGCCAGCAGTGAGCGAGGGGGCCGAGTTGGCTACACCTTC,CASSERGGRVGYTF
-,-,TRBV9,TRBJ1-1,TGTGCCAGCAGCCTAGGGACGGAGAACACTGAAGCTTTCTTT,CASSLGTENTEAFF
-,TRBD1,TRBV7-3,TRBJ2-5,TGTGCCAGCAGCTCGACAGGGTCGACGGAGACCCAGTACTTC,CASSSTGSTETQYF
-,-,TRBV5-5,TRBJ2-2,TGTGCCAGCAGCCAGGACCAGAACACCGGGGAGCTGTTTTTT,CASSQDQNTGELFF
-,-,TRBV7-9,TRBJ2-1,TGTGCCAGCAGCTCCAATGGCGATGAGCAGTTCTTC,CASSSNGDEQFF
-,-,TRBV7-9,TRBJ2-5,TGTGCCAGCAGCTTAGGAAGGGCAGGCCAAGAGACCCAGTACTTC,CASSLGRAGQETQYF